A single sample is the source of the 17 T cell receptor beta chains below, sequenced in a study of cytomegalovirus exposure and HLA in healthy donors. The study ran its PCR with 60 Vbeta and 13 Jbeta primers. TCRdb's table, derived via immunoSEQ multiplex PCR, lists solely in-frame clones and lacks some. The table records approximately 100,000 clones, under 75% of them present only once. Source material: PBMCs. Every receptor here comes from a female donor in good health and CMV-seronegative.

J is TRBJ2-7 and V is TRBV27, with TRBD2 as a possible D gene (6 bases). The CDR3 covers 14 residues. The germline V and J ends were trimmed by 7 bases and 3 bases, with 16 bases remaining between them. The V gene's germline CDR1 is MNHEY and CDR2 SMNVEV (reference sequence). The DNA for the CDR3 is TGTGCCAGCACCCCGACCGGAGGGGACTACGAGCAGTACTTC. The encoded protein is CASTPTGGDYEQYF.

The rearrangement joins TRBV6-1 to TRBJ1-2; no definite D call. Trimming left V 2 bases short and J 3 bases short, with 10 bases between. Germline V lookup: CDR1 MNHNS, CDR2 SASEGT. CDR3 length: 14 residues. The CDR3 spells CASSERPGYYGYTF. The DNA of the CDR3 is TGTGCCAGCAGTGAAAGGCCGGGATACTATGGCTACACCTTC.

V usage is TRBV19 and J usage is TRBJ2-7, with 8 bases lining up with TRBD2. The CDR3 totals 17 residues. V lost 3 bases to trimming and J lost 2 bases; unmatched junction nucleotides: 12. The germline V gene has CDR1 LNHDA and CDR2 SQIVND (reference sequence). The CDR3 nucleotides read TGTGCCAGTAGTATCGGCGCGGGGGGTCTACCGGCCTACGAGCAGTACTTC. Protein sequence: CASSIGAGGLPAYEQYF.

The V and J genes are TRBV7-9 and TRBJ1-2; D ambiguous. This CDR3 is 15 amino acids long. Per germline, CDR1 SEHNR and CDR2 FQNEAQ (reference sequence). V was cut by 5 bases and J by 7 bases, with 20 bases left in between. DNA for the CDR3: TGTGCCAGCAGCCCAGCCCGGTCGGGAGGATCTGGCTACACCTTC. Translation gives CASSPARSGGSGYTF.

This clone was detected a few times. This chain joins TRBV13 and TRBJ2-3, with D perhaps TRBD2 (5 bases). V lost 4 bases and J lost 1, with 6 bases in between. There are 13 residues in the CDR3. Per the germline V gene, CDR1 is PRHDT and CDR2 is FYEKMQ (reference sequence). DNA of the CDR3: TGTGCCAGCAGCTCCGGGGGCACAGATACGCAGTATTTT. Translating it yields CASSSGGTDTQYF.

In its sample, this clone was seen a few times. The chain uses TRBV11-2 and TRBJ2-1; 8 bases are shared with TRBD2. CDR3 size: 14 residues. V shed 5 bases, J shed 11 bases, and the junction held 11 bases outside the gene matches. CDR1 SGHAT and CDR2 FQNNGV come from the germline V gene. The CDR3 DNA sequence: TGTGCCAGCAGCCCGGGAGCGGGAGTTAAGAAGCAGTTCTTC. Translation gives CASSPGAGVKKQFF.

V is TRBV9 and J is TRBJ2-3; 8 nucleotides line up with TRBD2. Germline CDR1 and CDR2: SGDLS and YYNGEE. The CDR3 spans 15 residues. V lost 7 bases, J lost 5 bases, and 12 bases stayed unmatched. In nucleotides, the CDR3 is TGTGCCAGCGGTCCGCGGGAGGTAGCTGTAGATACGCAGTATTTT. Translated, it gives CASGPREVAVDTQYF.

In this sample, this clone turned up a few times. The gene calls are TRBV18 and TRBJ1-2; D is possibly TRBD1 (5 bases). V lost 5 bases and J lost 10, with 17 bases in between. Per the germline V gene, CDR1 is KGHSH and CDR2 is LQKENI. This CDR3 is built from 13 residues. CDR3 bases: TGTGCCAGCTCAGAAAACAGGCCGACGGACTACACCTTC. This gives the protein CASSENRPTDYTF.

The V call is TRBV30, the J call TRBJ2-7; TRBD1 is a possible D gene (5 bases). Germline V gene lookup returns CDR1 GTSNPN and CDR2 SVGIG (reference sequence). CDR3 length equals 15 residues. V was shortened by 5 bases and J by 4 bases, with 21 bases between the two germline ends. This CDR3 reads CAWSIGVPRSYEQYF. DNA for the CDR3: TGTGCCTGGTCAATAGGGGTCCCGAGAAGTTACGAGCAGTACTTC.

V usage is TRBV30 and J usage is TRBJ2-5, with unresolved D. V was shortened by 2 bases and J by 1 base, with 11 bases between the two germline ends. Germline CDR1 and CDR2: GTSNPN and SVGIG (reference sequence). This CDR3 is 14 amino acids long. CDR3 loop: CAWSYGDLQETQYF. DNA of the CDR3: TGTGCCTGGAGTTATGGAGACCTCCAAGAGACCCAGTACTTC. The variable domain in full, with the rest retrieved from reference TRBV30 and TRBJ2-5, is SQTIHQWPATLVQPVGSPLSLECTVEGTSNPNLYWYRQAAGRGLQLLFYSVGIGQISSEVPQNLSASRPQDRQFILSSKKLLLSDSGFYLCAWSYGDLQETQYFGPGTRLLVL.

V usage is TRBV9 and J usage is TRBJ2-5; TRBD2 matches at 10 bases. J gave up 5 bases and V 5 bases, and 9 bases lay outside the gene matches. The CDR3 length is 15 residues. CDR1 and CDR2 from the germline V gene are SGDLS and YYNGEE. The CDR3, as DNA: TGTGCCAGCAGTTACGGACTAGCGGATCTTGAGACCCAGTACTTC. Encoded protein: CASSYGLADLETQYF. Variable domain in full (rest from reference TRBV9 and TRBJ2-5): DSGVTQTPKHLITATGQRVTLRCSPRSGDLSVYWYQQSLDQGLQFLIQYYNGEERAKGNILERFSAQQFPDLHSELNLSSLELGDSALYFCASSYGLADLETQYFGPGTRLLVL.

V and J are TRBV15 and TRBJ1-1; no reliable D call. Trimming pared 5 bases from V and 4 bases from J, leaving 11 bases between. CDR3 length equals 13 residues. Germline V CDR1 and CDR2: LNHNV, YYDKDF (reference sequence). The CDR3 reads CATSPGVRTEAFF. The CDR3 DNA is TGTGCCACCAGCCCCGGGGTGCGCACTGAAGCTTTCTTT.

The J gene is TRBJ2-1, the V gene TRBV10-3; 8 bases are shared with TRBD1. Unmatched junction bases numbered 8, after V lost 8 bases and J lost 5 bases. CDR1 is ENHRY and CDR2 is SYGVKD in the germline V gene. CDR3 length: 14 residues. CDR3 sequence reads: CAISRGTGDNEQFF. The DNA for the CDR3 is TGTGCCATCTCCCGAGGGACAGGAGACAATGAGCAGTTCTTC.

This clone turned up a few times. The V and J genes are TRBV5-4 and TRBJ1-3; possibly TRBD1 for D (6 bases). Germline V gene data show CDR1 as SGHNT and CDR2 as YYREEE (reference sequence). V lost 4 bases, J lost 4 bases, and 15 bases lay in between. The CDR3 is 15 residues long. The CDR3 sequence is CASSKTGTHGNTIYF. CDR3 DNA sequence: TGTGCCAGCAGCAAAACCGGGACACACGGAAACACCATATATTTT.

In its sample, this clone was seen a few times. Here the CDR3 DNA reads TGTGCCAGCACCTCGGGACAGGGGGCTTGGTATGGCTACACCTTC. Translated, it gives CASTSGQGAWYGYTF. The chain combines TRBV2 with TRBJ1-2; TRBD1 matches at 12 bases. Per the germline V gene, CDR1 is SNHLY and CDR2 is FYNNEI. CDR3 size: 15 residues. Trimming cost V 7 bases and J 5 bases; bases outside gene matches: 8.

This clone showed up just a few times. The J gene is TRBJ1-3, the V gene TRBV7-2; D is unclear. The ends were cut back, 3 bases at V and 0 bases at J, with 12 bases in the middle. The V gene's germline CDR1 is SGHTA and CDR2 FQGNSA. The length of the CDR3 is 16 residues. The CDR3 nucleotides are TGTGCCAGCAGCTTTATGGGCAGCCGCTCTGGAAACACCATATATTTT. This codes for CASSFMGSRSGNTIYF.

This chain joins TRBV7-2 and TRBJ1-5; D is possibly TRBD1 (5 bases). The germline gives CDR1 SGHTA, CDR2 FQGNSA. The V gene lost 5 bases and the J gene lost 5 bases, with 10 bases spanning the gap. This CDR3 is 13 amino acids long. The CDR3 spells CASSPGPDQPQHF. For the CDR3, the DNA is TGTGCCAGCAGCCCAGGGCCAGATCAGCCCCAGCATTTT.